The rows below give T cell receptor beta chains drawn from one sample of a study of cytomegalovirus exposure and HLA in healthy donors. Produced via immunoSEQ multiplex PCR; TCRdb's table is partial and in-frame only. The table includes 100,000 or so clones, roughly 15% detected once. Specimen: PBMCs. Receptor source: a female donor in good health and CMV-seronegative. CDR3s include the opening cysteine and the closing phenylalanine or tryptophan. D genes are given only for firm matches. Size is stated for part of the rows, as once, few or many counts, or as a class when the clone is expanded.

J gene: TRBJ2-7
V gene: TRBV28
clone size: NA
D gene: TRBD1
CDR3 DNA: TGTGCCAGCAGTCTTACGGGACAGGGAGGCGAGCAGTACTTC
CDR3 protein: CASSLTGQGGEQYF

J gene: TRBJ2-6
V gene: TRBV29-1
clone size: few
D gene: NA
CDR3 DNA: TGCAGCGTTGAAGATCGGGGGACCGGGGCCAACGTCCTGACTTTC
CDR3 protein: CSVEDRGTGANVLTF

J gene: TRBJ2-7
V gene: TRBV4-2
clone size: few
D gene: TRBD2
CDR3 DNA: TGTGCCAGCAGCCGCATATTAGCGGGAGTGTCCTACGAGCAGTACTTC
CDR3 protein: CASSRILAGVSYEQYF

J gene: TRBJ1-4
V gene: TRBV5-1
clone size: NA
D gene: TRBD1
CDR3 DNA: TGCGCCAGCAGCTACGGGACAGGAGATGAAAAACTGTTTTTT
CDR3 protein: CASSYGTGDEKLFF

J gene: TRBJ1-1
V gene: TRBV27
clone size: few
D gene: TRBD1
CDR3 DNA: TGTGCCAGCAGGGAGGACAGGCTGAACACTGAAGCTTTCTTT
CDR3 protein: CASREDRLNTEAFF

J gene: TRBJ2-7
V gene: TRBV14
clone size: NA
D gene: TRBD2
CDR3 DNA: TGTGCCAGCAGCCAAGGACTTCGGGTTAGCGGGATGGCCTACGAGCAGTACTTC
CDR3 protein: CASSQGLRVSGMAYEQYF

J gene: TRBJ2-2
V gene: TRBV11-2
clone size: NA
D gene: NA
CDR3 DNA: TGTGCCAGCAGCCCTCAGATGTCCGGGGAGCTGTTTTTT
CDR3 protein: CASSPQMSGELFF

J gene: TRBJ1-2
V gene: TRBV29-1
clone size: NA
D gene: NA
CDR3 DNA: TGCAGCGTTGACAGGGGTAACTATGGCTACACCTTC
CDR3 protein: CSVDRGNYGYTF

J gene: TRBJ2-3
V gene: TRBV10-3
clone size: NA
D gene: NA
CDR3 DNA: TGTGCCATCAGCCGGGGGGCTTCAATAGATACGCAGTATTTT
CDR3 protein: CAISRGASIDTQYF

J gene: TRBJ1-2
V gene: TRBV4-1
clone size: NA
D gene: TRBD1
CDR3 DNA: TGCGCCAGCAGCCAAGATCTAAGACAGGGCCCTACCTATGGCTACACCTTC
CDR3 protein: CASSQDLRQGPTYGYTF

J gene: TRBJ1-1
V gene: TRBV9
clone size: few
D gene: NA
CDR3 DNA: TGTGCCAGCAGCGGTGAAGGAGCAGCTTTCTTT
CDR3 protein: CASSGEGAAFF

J gene: TRBJ2-1
V gene: TRBV6-6
clone size: NA
D gene: NA
CDR3 DNA: TGTGCCAGCAGCCCCGGGACCTACAATGAGCAGTTCTTC
CDR3 protein: CASSPGTYNEQFF

J gene: TRBJ1-1
V gene: TRBV7-2
clone size: NA
D gene: NA
CDR3 DNA: TGTGCCAGCAGCTTAGTACGACAGGCTGTGAACACTGAAGCTTTCTTT
CDR3 protein: CASSLVRQAVNTEAFF

J gene: TRBJ2-7
V gene: TRBV14
clone size: NA
D gene: NA
CDR3 DNA: TGTGCCAGCAGGGGCACAGGGTTGGGACAGTACTTC
CDR3 protein: CASRGTGLGQYF

J gene: TRBJ2-1
V gene: TRBV5-1
clone size: NA
D gene: TRBD2
CDR3 DNA: TGCGCCAGCAGTTTCGAAGCGGGAGAGTTGAGTGAGCAGTTCTTC
CDR3 protein: CASSFEAGELSEQFF

J gene: TRBJ2-7
V gene: TRBV7-2
clone size: few
D gene: TRBD1
CDR3 DNA: TGTGCCAGCAGCTACGGACAGGTCCGACCCTACGAGCAGTACTTC
CDR3 protein: CASSYGQVRPYEQYF

J gene: TRBJ1-2
V gene: TRBV7-9
clone size: few
D gene: NA
CDR3 DNA: TGTGCCAGCAGCCCCCAGGGACAAGGAGCTAACTATGGCTACACCTTC
CDR3 protein: CASSPQGQGANYGYTF

J gene: TRBJ1-2
V gene: TRBV30
clone size: few
D gene: NA
CDR3 DNA: TGTGCCTGCCACGGACCGCGGGGGAACTTC
CDR3 protein: CACHGPRGNF

J gene: TRBJ1-5
V gene: TRBV5-8
clone size: NA
D gene: NA
CDR3 DNA: TGTGCCAGCAGCTTGGGGACACTACCTGGCAATCAGCCCCAGCATTTT
CDR3 protein: CASSLGTLPGNQPQHF

J gene: TRBJ1-4
V gene: TRBV2
clone size: NA
D gene: TRBD1
CDR3 DNA: TGTGCCAGCAGAGGCTCCGGGACAGGGACTAATGAAAAACTGTTTTTT
CDR3 protein: CASRGSGTGTNEKLFF

J gene: TRBJ2-1
V gene: TRBV7-2
clone size: few
D gene: TRBD1
CDR3 DNA: TGTGCCAGCAGCTTAGCGGGGACAGGGGACAATGAGCAGTTCTTC
CDR3 protein: CASSLAGTGDNEQFF

J gene: TRBJ2-7
V gene: TRBV2
clone size: NA
D gene: TRBD2
CDR3 DNA: TGTGCCAGCACCGGACTAGCGGGGGTCTACGAGCAGTACTTC
CDR3 protein: CASTGLAGVYEQYF

J gene: TRBJ1-2
V gene: TRBV30
clone size: few
D gene: TRBD1
CDR3 DNA: TGTGCCTGGAGGGACCCCCGACAGGGAGTTCCTTTAGGCTACACCTTC
CDR3 protein: CAWRDPRQGVPLGYTF

J gene: TRBJ2-3
V gene: TRBV7-3
clone size: NA
D gene: TRBD2
CDR3 DNA: TGTGCCAGCAGCTCTTTTGGAGCGGGAGGAGAAGGGAGCACAGATACGCAGTATTTT
CDR3 protein: CASSSFGAGGEGSTDTQYF

J gene: TRBJ2-7
V gene: TRBV19
clone size: NA
D gene: TRBD1
CDR3 DNA: TGTGCCAGTAGTATGGGACAGAAATACGAGCAGTACTTC
CDR3 protein: CASSMGQKYEQYF

J gene: TRBJ2-7
V gene: TRBV18
clone size: NA
D gene: NA
CDR3 DNA: TGTGCCAGCTCACTAGAGTACTCCTACGAGCAGTACTTC
CDR3 protein: CASSLEYSYEQYF

J gene: TRBJ1-1
V gene: TRBV28
clone size: few
D gene: NA
CDR3 DNA: TGTGCCAGCAGTGCCGCAGGGAGGACTGAAGCTTTCTTT
CDR3 protein: CASSAAGRTEAFF

J gene: TRBJ1-2
V gene: TRBV29-1
clone size: few
D gene: TRBD1
CDR3 DNA: TGCAGCGTTGAAAGGGCAGGGGGGAACTATGGCTACACCTTC
CDR3 protein: CSVERAGGNYGYTF

J gene: TRBJ2-5
V gene: TRBV6-1
clone size: few
D gene: NA
CDR3 DNA: TGTGCCAGCCGTTTGCAAGAGACCCAGTACTTC
CDR3 protein: CASRLQETQYF

J gene: TRBJ1-2
V gene: TRBV9
clone size: NA
D gene: NA
CDR3 DNA: TGTGCCAGCAGCGTAGTCGACTTAAACTATGGCTACACCTTC
CDR3 protein: CASSVVDLNYGYTF

J gene: TRBJ1-5
V gene: TRBV7-7
clone size: few
D gene: TRBD1
CDR3 DNA: TGTGCTAGCAGCTTAGGGACAGGGCCACTCAATCAGCCCCAGCATTTT
CDR3 protein: CASSLGTGPLNQPQHF

J gene: TRBJ1-5
V gene: TRBV7-6
clone size: NA
D gene: NA
CDR3 DNA: TGTGCCAGCAGCATCGGGAGCAATCAGCCCCAGCATTTT
CDR3 protein: CASSIGSNQPQHF

J gene: TRBJ1-5
V gene: TRBV19
clone size: few
D gene: NA
CDR3 DNA: TGTGCCAGTCGGGATGGCAATCAGCCCCAGCATTTT
CDR3 protein: CASRDGNQPQHF

J gene: TRBJ1-2
V gene: TRBV6-5
clone size: few
D gene: TRBD1
CDR3 DNA: TGTGCCAGCAGTTCCGGCCCGCAGGGGGCACGAGGCTACACCTTC
CDR3 protein: CASSSGPQGARGYTF

J gene: TRBJ2-2
V gene: TRBV6-5
clone size: few
D gene: NA
CDR3 DNA: TGTGCCAGCAGTTACGCCGGGACAAATTCCGGGGAGCTGTTTTTT
CDR3 protein: CASSYAGTNSGELFF

J gene: TRBJ2-2
V gene: TRBV11-2
clone size: few
D gene: NA
CDR3 DNA: TGTGCCAGCAGTCCCTACTGGGGCAGAAACACCGGGGAGCTGTTTTTT
CDR3 protein: CASSPYWGRNTGELFF

J gene: TRBJ1-4
V gene: TRBV30
clone size: NA
D gene: TRBD1
CDR3 DNA: TGTGCCTGGAGTGTAGGAGGGGACAGTGAAAAACTGTTTTTT
CDR3 protein: CAWSVGGDSEKLFF

J gene: TRBJ2-3
V gene: TRBV18
clone size: NA
D gene: NA
CDR3 DNA: TGTGCCAGCTCACCATCCCGAGTAGCGGGCACAGATACGCAGTATTTT
CDR3 protein: CASSPSRVAGTDTQYF

J gene: TRBJ2-7
V gene: TRBV4-3
clone size: NA
D gene: TRBD2
CDR3 DNA: TGCGCCAGCAGCCAAGTACTAGCGCCTTCCTACGAGCAGTACTTC
CDR3 protein: CASSQVLAPSYEQYF

J gene: TRBJ2-4
V gene: TRBV29-1
clone size: few
D gene: TRBD1
CDR3 DNA: TGCAGCGCTAGAGACAGGGTGGCGGTTTACGGAGCCAAAAACATTCAGTACTTC
CDR3 protein: CSARDRVAVYGAKNIQYF

J gene: TRBJ1-1
V gene: TRBV5-1
clone size: few
D gene: NA
CDR3 DNA: TGCGCCAGCAGCACAGGCTTGAACACTGAAGCTTTCTTT
CDR3 protein: CASSTGLNTEAFF

J gene: TRBJ2-5
V gene: TRBV4-2
clone size: few
D gene: TRBD2
CDR3 DNA: TGTGCCAGCAGCCAACTAGCGGTAGTCCAAGAGACCCAGTACTTC
CDR3 protein: CASSQLAVVQETQYF